This T cell receptor beta chain was recovered during a study of blood T cell repertoires in COVID-19. The wider study: Both acute and convalescent COVID-19 samples were obtained from the United States, Italy and Spain. The analysed material was cDNA or gDNA that came from T cells, B-cell-depleted T cells, or PBMCs.

This clone was counted a single time. The junction and the germline gene differ at one end; a read error may be behind it. CDR3 length equals 13 residues. Germline V lookup: CDR1 MNHEY, CDR2 SVGAGI. As originally analysed: How many nucleated cells were present was estimated from reference gene primer amplification. Repertoires were generated with immunoSEQ multiplex PCR, while TCRdb's copy carries only in-frame clones and drops some. V and J calls and clone size are given by that table; D and trimming were obtained from the DNA. The data contain 65,000 to 85,000 clones, about nine tenths of them seen just once; the ten biggest clones take up under 13%.

The chain carries TRBV6-5 and TRBJ2-4, with 7 bases lining up with TRBD1. Sequenced material: peripheral blood. This clonotype was obtained from a woman under 30 with acute or convalescent COVID-19. The CDR3 spells CASLGQGVNPISF. As DNA, the CDR3 is TGTGCCAGCCTCGGGCAGGGGGTTAACCCTATTAGCTTC.